This entry lists 17 T cell receptor beta chains sequenced from one sample in a study of CD8+ T cells in alopecia areata. In each case, RNA was isolated and then reverse transcribed into cDNA as the sequencing template. The data were produced by immunoSEQ multiplex PCR, yet TCRdb's version contains in-frame clones alone and is incomplete. The sample holds around 97,000 clones; 45% to 60% are singletons and the top ten take about 8.8%. Sequencing used CD4+ T cells sorted from blood. Receptors originate from a human donor in good health.

The V gene is TRBV5-1, the J gene TRBJ2-2, with D perhaps TRBD1 (5 bases). V gave up 4 bases and J gave up 1 base, with 11 bases separating them. The CDR3 totals 15 residues. Per germline, CDR1 SGHRS and CDR2 YFSETQ. In nucleotides, the CDR3 is TGCGCCAGCAGCGATGGGCAGGGGAACACCGGGGAGCTGTTTTTT. Translation: CASSDGQGNTGELFF.

This clone was counted ten times or more. This chain uses TRBV7-9 with TRBJ2-7; TRBD1 matches at 8 bases. The germline V gene encodes CDR1 SEHNR and CDR2 FQNEAQ (reference sequence). The V segment lost 3 bases and the J segment 5 bases; nucleotides outside the gene matches: 6. CDR3 length: 14 residues. The CDR3 sequence is CASSFRDRTHEQYF. The CDR3 region has the DNA TGTGCCAGCAGCTTCCGGGACAGGACGCACGAGCAGTACTTC.

The sample holds a few counts of this clone. The chain has TRBV27 and TRBJ2-4; D is unclear. Trimming removed 4 bases from V and 8 bases from J, with 15 bases in between. CDR1 MNHEY and CDR2 SMNVEV come from the germline V gene (reference sequence). The CDR3 loop spans 14 amino acids. This CDR3 is CASSSDPLWDIQYF. The CDR3 nucleotides are TGTGCCAGCAGTTCGGACCCCCTATGGGACATTCAGTACTTC.

This clone was found a few times. The chain is built from TRBV7-2 and TRBJ2-7; tentatively, D is TRBD1 (5 bases). V was pared by 1 base and J by 0 bases, with 10 bases between. CDR3 length: 15 amino acids. Germline values: CDR1 SGHTA, CDR2 FQGNSA. The CDR3 is CASSLGSTASYEQYF. The CDR3 coding sequence is TGTGCCAGCAGCTTAGGTTCGACAGCCTCCTACGAGCAGTACTTC.

This clone has only a few counts. The chain joins TRBV7-2 to TRBJ1-2; 11 nucleotides match TRBD1. The CDR3 is made up of 14 amino acids. Germline assignment: CDR1 SGHTA and CDR2 FQGNSA. The junction had 1 base not matched to a gene; V was cut back by 3 bases and J by 4 bases. Here the CDR3 reads CASSFGTGGYGYTF. DNA of the CDR3: TGTGCCAGCAGCTTTGGGACAGGGGGCTATGGCTACACCTTC.

The V gene is TRBV29-1, the J gene TRBJ2-5; perhaps D is TRBD1 or TRBD2 (6 bases each). In germline, CDR1 is SQVTM, CDR2 ANQGSEA. Trimming shortened V by 7 bases and J by 4 bases, and 16 bases separated the two germline ends. CDR3 length: 13 residues. CDR3 sequence reads: CSGFGGRGETQYF. The DNA of the CDR3 is TGCAGCGGTTTCGGGGGCCGGGGAGAGACCCAGTACTTC.

Only a few counts were recorded for this clone. The J gene is TRBJ2-2, the V gene TRBV10-3; perhaps TRBD1 as D (5 bases). V was cut by 3 bases and J by 4 bases, with 9 bases left in between. The CDR3 is made up of 14 amino acids. Germline V CDR1 and CDR2: ENHRY, SYGVKD. CDR3 nucleotides: TGTGCCATCAGTGACAGGGTGGCCACCGGGGAGCTGTTTTTT. The encoded protein is CAISDRVATGELFF.

This clone was counted between two and nine times. V and J are TRBV29-1 and TRBJ2-1; TRBD2 might be the D (6 bases). Deletions cut 5 bases from V and 7 bases from J, with 30 bases between. Looked up from germline, CDR1 is SQVTM and CDR2 is ANQGSEA. The CDR3 is made up of 18 amino acids. The CDR3 DNA sequence: TGCAGCGTTAACCCCCCAACGAGACCGGGGGTACGGCGTAATGAGCAGTTCTTC. It codes for CSVNPPTRPGVRRNEQFF.

The chain couples TRBV29-1 to TRBJ2-1, with D perhaps TRBD2 (5 bases). CDR1 SQVTM and CDR2 ANQGSEA come from the germline V gene. The CDR3 has 15 amino acids. Trimming removed 1 base from V and 0 bases from J, with 10 bases in between. The CDR3 spells CSVEGTGSSYNEQFF. CDR3 bases: TGCAGCGTTGAAGGGACGGGGAGCTCCTACAATGAGCAGTTCTTC.

This clone was seen once. V usage is TRBV29-1 and J usage is TRBJ1-2, with unresolved D. The V and J ends lost 4 bases and 2 bases respectively, with 5 bases between them. The CDR3 length is 11 residues. The germline CDR1 and CDR2 sequences are SQVTM and ANQGSEA. The CDR3 is CSVAQNYGYTF. In DNA, the CDR3 is TGCAGCGTTGCCCAAAACTATGGCTACACCTTC.

Comments on this clone: Mismatch with germline at one junction end may stem from a read error. V and J are TRBV27 and TRBJ1-4; the D is unclear. The CDR3 consists of 11 residues. Looked up from germline, CDR1 is MNHEY and CDR2 is SMNVEV (reference sequence). Written as DNA, the CDR3 is TGTGCCAGCAGTTTTGGGCCCCCAAGTAAGTTT. It yields the protein CASSFGPPSKF.

In the case of this clone: This sample also contains other DNA sequences that code for the same CDR3. V gene TRBV18 combines with J gene TRBJ2-5; no clear D gene. Germline CDR1 and CDR2: KGHSH and LQKENI. The CDR3 extends over 11 amino acids. V dropped 2 bases and J dropped 5 bases, with 3 bases sitting between them. The CDR3 region is CASSPRETQYF. CDR3 in DNA: TGTGCCAGCTCACCAAGGGAGACCCAGTACTTC.

This clone was picked up a small number of times. The rearrangement joins TRBV21-1 to TRBJ2-5; TRBD1 was called by the table and not checked on the DNA. TRBV21-1 constitutes a pseudogene. The CDR3 runs 15 residues. The CDR3 loop reads CASSGRDRVNGAQYF. CDR3 DNA sequence: TGTGCCAGCAGCGGCCGGGACAGAGTCAATGGGGCCCAGTACTTC.

This sequence joins TRBV7-2 and TRBJ2-3; D call uncertain. CDR1 is SGHTA, CDR2 FQGNSA, per germline. With 5 bases removed from V and 0 bases from J, the gap between germline ends came to 3 bases. CDR3 size: 12 residues. In DNA, the CDR3 is TGTGCCAGCAGCGGAAGCACAGATACGCAGTATTTT. This translates into CASSGSTDTQYF.

The chain recombines TRBV30 with TRBJ1-1; D ambiguous. The V and J ends lost 4 bases and 1 base respectively, with 10 bases between them. Germline V lookup: CDR1 GTSNPN, CDR2 SVGIG (reference sequence). The CDR3 sequence is 13 residues long. Written as DNA, the CDR3 is TGTGCCTGGAATCGGAGAGAGAACACTGAAGCTTTCTTT. Protein product: CAWNRRENTEAFF. The whole variable domain, filled in from reference TRBV30 and TRBJ1-1, reads SQTIHQWPATLVQPVGSPLSLECTVEGTSNPNLYWYRQAAGRGLQLLFYSVGIGQISSEVPQNLSASRPQDRQFILSSKKLLLSDSGFYLCAWNRRENTEAFFGQGTRLTVV.

The chain combines TRBV6-1 with TRBJ1-1; D uncertain. The CDR3 has 12 amino acids. The V gene's germline CDR1 is MNHNS and CDR2 SASEGT. V lost 8 bases and J lost 1, with 8 bases in between. The CDR3, as DNA: TGTGCCAGCCGGAAAGCGAACACTGAAGCTTTCTTT. Translated, it gives CASRKANTEAFF.

J is TRBJ2-5 and V is TRBV7-2; 9 bases align to TRBD1. Trimming cost V 0 bases and J 2 bases; bases outside gene matches: 4. The CDR3 is 16 residues long. Germline V gives CDR1 SGHTA, CDR2 FQGNSA. The CDR3: CASSLAGTGIQETQYF. The CDR3 bases are TGTGCCAGCAGCTTAGCGGGGACAGGGATTCAAGAGACCCAGTACTTC.